This T cell receptor beta chain is drawn from a study of blood T cell repertoires in COVID-19. This clone has a handful of counts. Some clones are missing from TCRdb's copy, which holds only in-frame ones; the method was immunoSEQ multiplex PCR. The table shows around 180,000 clones, with approximately 83% occurring only once. The sample comprised peripheral blood. The sequence derives from a man between 60 and 75 years old with acute or convalescent COVID-19.

CDR3 DNA: TGTGCCAGCAGTCTTCAGGGGAACTATGGCTACACCTTC. This codes for CASSLQGNYGYTF. The V and J genes are TRBV2 and TRBJ1-2; possible D gene TRBD1, 6 bases. The CDR3 has 13 amino acids. Germline lookup yields CDR1 SNHLY and CDR2 FYNNEI. Trimming took off 5 bases at V and 2 bases at J, with 9 bases between the two ends.